The rows below give T cell receptor beta chains drawn from one sample of a study of T-cell memory formation after mild COVID-19. TCRdb analysed the 5' RACE reads with MiXCR anew, one entry per CDR3 protein. The repertoire includes over 300,000 distinct CDR3 sequences, 20% to 25% of them detected once, and around 20% sits in the top ten. Sequenced sample: PBMCs or a T cell subset sorted from them (not recorded which). Receptor source: a man aged 18 to 29 who had mild COVID-19 (a few samples of this study predate the infection). Cell type and time point are not known. Each CDR3 is given with its conserved first and last residue. D genes are given only for firm matches. Rows may omit the clone size; those that give it use once, few, many or a size class.

v_call	d_call	j_call	clone_size	cdr3_aa	cdr3_nt
TRBV12-3/TRBV12-4	.	TRBJ2-2	.	CASSSPGRNTGELFF	TGTGCCAGCAGTTCCCCAGGGAGGAACACCGGGGAGCTGTTTTTT
TRBV6-6	.	TRBJ2-7	few	CASVFPGKYEQYF	TGTGCGAGTGTCTTTCCGGGGAAGTACGAGCAGTACTTC
TRBV3-1	.	TRBJ1-2	.	CASSQDRGTYGYTF	TGTGCCAGCAGCCAAGATCGGGGGACCTATGGCTACACCTTC
TRBV5-1	.	TRBJ1-3	many	CASSPGGNTIYF	TGCGCCAGCAGCCCCGGAGGAAACACCATATATTTT
TRBV20-1	.	TRBJ2-3	.	CSAGTTSRTDTQYF	TGCAGTGCTGGCACTACTAGCAGGACAGATACGCAGTATTTT
TRBV5-1	.	TRBJ2-1	.	CASSPSGFREQFF	TGCGCCAGCAGTCCTTCTGGGTTCAGGGAGCAGTTCTTC
TRBV29-1	TRBD1	TRBJ1-1	.	CSSDRSSEAFF	TGCAGCTCGGACAGGTCCTCTGAAGCTTTCTTT
TRBV5-6	TRBD1	TRBJ2-1	few	CASSWDRSDNEQFF	TGTGCCAGCAGCTGGGACAGATCCGACAATGAGCAGTTCTTC
TRBV21-1	.	TRBJ1-5	.	CASSKGKGGCNQPQHF	TGTGCCAGCAGCAAAGGGAAAGGGGGATGCAATCAGCCCCAGCATTTT
TRBV5-4	.	TRBJ1-4	.	CASSPRRGPNEKLFF	TGTGCCAGCAGCCCGAGGAGGGGCCCTAATGAAAAACTGTTTTTT
TRBV12-3/TRBV12-4	TRBD1	TRBJ1-1	few	CASSRPRTGNTEAFF	TGTGCCAGCAGCCGCCCTAGGACAGGGAACACTGAAGCTTTCTTT
TRBV7-2	.	TRBJ1-6	.	CASSLALGVSTSPLHF	TGTGCCAGCAGCTTAGCGTTGGGAGTCTCGACCTCACCCCTCCACTTT
TRBV12-3/TRBV12-4	.	TRBJ1-2	.	CASRRTGAHNYGYTF	TGTGCCAGCAGGAGGACGGGGGCACATAACTATGGCTACACCTTC
TRBV5-1	.	TRBJ1-2	.	CASSALTEGGYTF	TGCGCCAGCAGCGCCCTGACAGAGGGTGGCTACACCTTC
TRBV29-1	TRBD1	TRBJ1-3	few	CAGGGVSSGNTIYF	TGCGCAGGGGGAGGAGTGAGCTCTGGAAACACCATATATTTT
TRBV7-9	.	TRBJ2-5	many	CASSPDGYQETQYF	TGTGCCAGCAGCCCGGACGGGTACCAAGAGACCCAGTACTTC
TRBV27	.	TRBJ1-2	.	CASSPRDGTYGYTF	TGTGCCAGCAGCCCTCGGGACGGAACCTATGGCTACACCTTC
TRBV20-1	TRBD1	TRBJ2-1	.	CSVGQGARNEQFF	TGCAGTGTAGGACAGGGGGCAAGGAATGAGCAGTTCTTC
TRBV20-1	.	TRBJ1-1	few	CSAREGGPNTEAFF	TGCAGTGCTAGAGAAGGGGGTCCCAACACTGAAGCTTTCTTT
TRBV5-1	.	TRBJ2-3	.	CASSPAARGSTDTQYF	TGCGCCAGCAGCCCGGCCGCGCGGGGAAGCACAGATACGCAGTATTTT
TRBV7-3	.	TRBJ2-1	.	CASSPGVSRAGGYNEQFF	TGTGCCAGCAGCCCGGGGGTATCCAGGGCAGGGGGCTACAATGAGCAGTTCTTC
TRBV20-1	.	TRBJ1-2	few	CSASPGAGYGYTF	TGCAGTGCCAGCCCGGGGGCGGGCTATGGCTACACCTTC
TRBV20-1	.	TRBJ1-2	few	CSARDLKRTANYGYTF	TGCAGTGCTAGAGATCTCAAAAGGACAGCTAACTATGGCTACACCTTC
TRBV18	.	TRBJ2-7	few	CASSAYPSGEQYF	TGTGCCAGCTCAGCCTACCCCTCAGGCGAGCAGTACTTC